This TCR beta chain was profiled in a study of T-cell reconstitution after alpha-beta-depleted transplantation in children. Study-wide points: Hyperexpanded clones declined; after one year, newly produced T cells mostly supplied diversity.

About this clonotype: What it recognizes is unknown.

The germline V gene encodes CDR1 DFQATT and CDR2 SNEGSKA (reference sequence). This CDR3 is built from 14 residues. The J segment lost 11 bases and the V segment lost 5 bases, leaving 14 bases of the junction unmatched. Unique molecular identifiers tagged the TCRbeta library. A single record per CDR3 protein comes from TCRdb applying MiXCR to the PCR reads. This sample has approximately 350,000 distinct CDR3 sequences; roughly 16% occur once, and the top ten carry about 41%. The clonotype was recovered from a male patient aged 2-15 years who had a stem cell transplant for acute lymphoblastic leukemia, so the T cells may come from the graft donor. The V gene is TRBV20-1, the J gene TRBJ2-1, with 8 bases that match TRBD2. The sample here was PBMCs, mostly from graft donor cells, taken 360 days after TCRalphabeta/CD19-depleted stem cell transplant. The CDR3 here is CSAPLYREGPKQFF. For the CDR3, the DNA is TGCAGTGCTCCACTCTATCGGGAGGGCCCCAAGCAGTTCTTC.